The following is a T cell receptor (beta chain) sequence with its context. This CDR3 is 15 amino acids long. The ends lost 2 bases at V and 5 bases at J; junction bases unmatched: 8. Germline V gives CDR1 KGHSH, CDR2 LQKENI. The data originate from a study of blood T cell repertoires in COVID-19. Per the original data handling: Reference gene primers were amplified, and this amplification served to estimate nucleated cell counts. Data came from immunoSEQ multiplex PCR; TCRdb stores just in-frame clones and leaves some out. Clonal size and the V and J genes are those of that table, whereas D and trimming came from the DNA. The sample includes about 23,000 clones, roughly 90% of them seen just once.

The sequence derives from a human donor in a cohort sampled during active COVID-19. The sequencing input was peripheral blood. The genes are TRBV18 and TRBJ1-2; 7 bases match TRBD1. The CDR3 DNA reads TGTGCCAGCTCACCAATAGACAGGGAAGTTTATGGCTACACCTTC. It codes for CASSPIDREVYGYTF.